Each of the 24 T cell receptor beta chains below was sequenced from the same sample in a study of blood T cells in healthy people across ages. A second roughly 7 to 11 cycle PCR used barcoded and J-beta primers. TCRdb used MiXCR to reprocess the 5' RACE reads, holding one entry per CDR3 protein. The data contain around 1,900,000 distinct CDR3 sequences, around 40% of them singletons. Sequenced: blood. These receptors were taken from a human donor in good health.

The chain employs TRBV5-1 and TRBJ1-1; D call uncertain. V was pared by 1 base and J by 3 bases, with 13 bases between. The CDR3 extends over 15 amino acids. Germline CDR1 is SGHRS and CDR2 is YFSETQ. DNA for the CDR3: TGCGCCAGCAGCTTGAGTTTTAGAGGAGACACTGAAGCTTTCTTT. It specifies CASSLSFRGDTEAFF.

The chain combines TRBV20-1 with TRBJ2-1; D is unresolved. The germline V and J ends were trimmed by 3 bases and 4 bases, with 10 bases remaining between them. The CDR3 sequence is 13 residues long. The V gene's germline CDR1 is DFQATT and CDR2 SNEGSKA (reference sequence). CDR3 region: CSASVVLYNEQFF. DNA of the CDR3: TGCAGTGCTAGTGTGGTCCTTTACAATGAGCAGTTCTTC.

The V gene is TRBV9, the J gene TRBJ1-4, with D unresolved. With 4 bases removed from V and 2 bases from J, the gap between germline ends came to 12 bases. CDR1 is SGDLS and CDR2 is YYNGEE in the germline V gene. The CDR3 sequence is 15 residues long. The CDR3, as DNA: TGTGCCAGCAGCTCAAAGGGAAATACTAATGAAAAACTGTTTTTT. Its protein is CASSSKGNTNEKLFF. Together with reference TRBV9 and TRBJ1-4, the CDR3 gives the full variable domain: DSGVTQTPKHLITATGQRVTLRCSPRSGDLSVYWYQQSLDQGLQFLIQYYNGEERAKGNILERFSAQQFPDLHSELNLSSLELGDSALYFCASSSKGNTNEKLFFGSGTQLSVL.

This clonotype was observed a handful of times. The rearrangement uses TRBV7-2 and TRBJ1-2; maybe TRBD1 (5 bases). This CDR3 is 14 amino acids long. The V end lost 2 bases, the J end lost 8 bases, and 15 bases lay between the germline ends. Germline V lookup: CDR1 SGHTA, CDR2 FQGNSA. CDR3 sequence: CASSLRGVGEGYTF. The CDR3 DNA is TGTGCCAGCAGCTTACGGGGGGTGGGCGAGGGCTACACCTTC.

This clonotype was counted only a few times. CDR3 protein: CASRPNTGELFF. In DNA form, the CDR3 reads TGCGCCAGCAGGCCCAACACCGGGGAGCTGTTTTTT. The chain joins TRBV5-1 to TRBJ2-2; D is ambiguous. This CDR3 contains 12 residues. V lost 5 bases and J lost 2, with 4 bases in between. Germline lookup yields CDR1 SGHRS and CDR2 YFSETQ.

With respect to this clonotype: At one end the junction does not follow the germline gene, possibly because of a read error. This chain uses TRBV6-2 or TRBV6-3 with TRBJ2-2, with D possibly TRBD2 on 6 matching bases. Germline V CDR1 and CDR2: MNHEY, SVGEGT. The CDR3 spans 13 residues. CDR3 sequence reads: CASSYGGGGERFF. Here the CDR3 DNA reads TGTGCCAGCAGTTACGGGGGTGGCGGGGAGCGGTTTTTT.

V is TRBV10-2 and J is TRBJ1-2; TRBD1 matches 8 bases. With V trimmed by 4 bases and J by 8 bases, 9 bases remained unmatched. CDR1 and CDR2 (germline): WSHSY, SAAADI. The length of the CDR3 is 14 residues. CDR3 nucleotides: TGCGCCAGCAGTGGAAATACAGGGGGACGAGGCTACACCTTC. This translates into CASSGNTGGRGYTF.

The chain joins TRBV29-1 to TRBJ1-1; D gene unclear. The germline gives CDR1 SQVTM, CDR2 ANQGSEA. The CDR3 extends over 12 amino acids. Deletions cut 4 bases from V and 2 bases from J, with 8 bases between. The chain's CDR3 is CSVVYGNTEAFF. For the CDR3, the DNA is TGCAGCGTTGTTTACGGTAACACTGAAGCTTTCTTT.

This chain uses TRBV5-1 with TRBJ2-3; 10 bases agree with TRBD2. From germline, CDR1 is SGHRS and CDR2 YFSETQ. Trimming cost V 4 bases and J 5 bases; bases outside gene matches: 10. There are 16 residues in the CDR3. The CDR3 sequence is CASSHELAGHRDTQYF. CDR3 sequence (DNA): TGCGCCAGCAGCCATGAACTAGCGGGGCATAGAGATACGCAGTATTTT.

The chain recombines TRBV2 with TRBJ1-2, with D maybe TRBD1 (6 bases). The germline V gene has CDR1 SNHLY and CDR2 FYNNEI. V was trimmed by 3 bases and J by 5 bases, leaving 7 bases between them. The CDR3 has 12 residues. The CDR3 here is CASSEGAYGYTF. The CDR3 DNA sequence: TGTGCCAGCAGTGAGGGGGCTTATGGCTACACCTTC.

This clonotype was picked up a small number of times. A read error is likely here: a far larger clone is one base away. The V gene is TRBV7-6, the J gene TRBJ2-5; the D gene is possibly TRBD1 (5 bases). The closer fit of TRBJ2-7 to the DNA end suggests the J call may be wrong. CDR1 SGHVS and CDR2 FNYEAQ come from the germline V gene. The CDR3 totals 11 residues. CDR3 bases: TGTGCCGGCAGCTTAGGGGACGAGCAGTACTTC. As protein: CAGSLGDEQYF.

The chain links TRBV4-3 to TRBJ1-5; no clear D gene. Germline V gene data show CDR1 as LGHNA and CDR2 as YSLEER. V was shortened by 0 bases and J by 10 bases, with 10 bases between the two germline ends. There are 13 residues in the CDR3. As DNA, the CDR3 is TGCGCCAGCAGCCAAGATCTAGGGAGCCCCCAGCATTTT. This codes for CASSQDLGSPQHF.

This chain joins TRBV19 and TRBJ1-2; D perhaps matches TRBD1 (6 bases). Germline V gives CDR1 LNHDA, CDR2 SQIVND (reference sequence). V dropped 1 base and J dropped 8 bases, with 20 bases sitting between them. The CDR3 covers 16 residues. The CDR3 bases are TGTGCCAGTAGTATAGCTCGACAGGCCACCTCCCGGGGCTACACCTTC. This gives the protein CASSIARQATSRGYTF.

The rearrangement uses TRBV7-8 and TRBJ1-4, with D possibly matching TRBD1 (6 bases). CDR1 SGHVS and CDR2 FQNEAQ come from the germline V gene. The V and J ends lost 4 bases and 16 bases respectively, with 22 bases between them. CDR3 length equals 14 residues. The CDR3, as DNA: TGTGCCAGCAGCTCCCAGGGGCCCTCGCCGGAACGGTTTTTT. This codes for CASSSQGPSPERFF.

This clonotype has only a few counts. The chain recombines TRBV20-1 with TRBJ1-2, with 7 bases that match TRBD1. V lost 3 bases and J lost 8; bases outside the gene matches: 9. Germline V gene data show CDR1 as DFQATT and CDR2 as SNEGSKA (reference sequence). The CDR3 consists of 13 residues. The CDR3 region has the DNA TGCAGTGCTAGCGACAGGGCCGGCGAGGGCTACACCTTC. Residues: CSASDRAGEGYTF.

The rearrangement joins TRBV6-1 to TRBJ1-5; 8 positions agree with TRBD1. The V gene end was trimmed by 7 bases and the J gene end by 3 bases; junction bases not matched to a gene: 5. The V gene's germline CDR1 is MNHNS and CDR2 SASEGT. The CDR3 is made up of 14 amino acids. The CDR3 sequence: CASKTGAHNQPQHF. CDR3 nucleotide sequence: TGTGCCAGCAAGACAGGGGCTCACAATCAGCCCCAGCATTTT.

This chain joins TRBV10-2 and TRBJ2-7; 8 bases agree with TRBD2. The V and J ends lost 1 base and 0 bases, in that order; junction bases with no gene match: 5. The CDR3 runs 16 residues. The germline V gene has CDR1 WSHSY and CDR2 SAAADI. In nucleotides, the CDR3 is TGCGCCAGCAGTGAGTTGGGGGCGGGGGGCTCCTACGAGCAGTACTTC. This translates into CASSELGAGGSYEQYF.

Here the CDR3 reads CASKTGNQETQYF. The CDR3 region has the DNA TGTGCCAGCAAGACAGGGAACCAAGAGACCCAGTACTTC. The chain couples TRBV6-5 to TRBJ2-5; 7 nucleotides match TRBD1. The CDR3 consists of 13 residues. V dropped 7 bases and J dropped 0; count of bases not matched to a gene: 2. CDR1 and CDR2 (germline): MNHEY, SVGAGI.

The CDR3 sequence is CASSQRVNTDTQYF. The CDR3 region has the DNA TGTGCCAGCAGCCAGCGGGTGAACACAGATACGCAGTATTTT. V and J are TRBV7-3 and TRBJ2-3, with D tentatively TRBD2 (6 bases). The CDR3 extends over 14 amino acids. Trimming took 5 bases from V and 2 from J, leaving 11 bases between them. Germline assignment: CDR1 SGHTA and CDR2 FQGTGA. The complete variable domain, with remaining parts taken from reference TRBV7-3 and TRBJ2-3, reads GAGVSQTPSNKVTEKGKYVELRCDPISGHTALYWYRQSLGQGPEFLIYFQGTGAADDSGLPNDRFFAVRPEGSVSTLKIQRTERGDSAVYLCASSQRVNTDTQYFGPGTRLTVL.

At least ten counts were recorded for this clonotype. V is TRBV5-1 and J is TRBJ2-3, with D hard to call. CDR1 SGHRS and CDR2 YFSETQ come from the germline V gene. Trimming removed 0 bases from V and 0 bases from J, with 5 bases in between. CDR3 size: 14 residues. The CDR3 region is CASSLASSTDTQYF. CDR3 DNA sequence: TGCGCCAGCAGCTTGGCCAGCAGCACAGATACGCAGTATTTT.

The chain combines TRBV20-1 with TRBJ2-3; the D gene is possibly TRBD1 (7 bases). With 0 bases removed from V and 2 bases from J, the gap between germline ends came to 9 bases. The CDR3 extends over 14 amino acids. Per the germline V gene, CDR1 is DFQATT and CDR2 is SNEGSKA (reference sequence). CDR3 DNA sequence: TGCAGTGCTAGAGACAGGGGGGTCACAGATACGCAGTATTTT. It yields the protein CSARDRGVTDTQYF.

CDR3 sequence (DNA): TGCGCCAGCAGCCAAGATCTCCGGACTAGCGGATACAATGAGCAGTTCTTC. Translated, it gives CASSQDLRTSGYNEQFF. This sequence joins TRBV4-3 and TRBJ2-1, with TRBD2 matching 10 bases. Germline V gene sequence: CDR1 LGHNA, CDR2 YSLEER. Trimming removed 0 bases from V and 4 bases from J; junction bases left unmatched: 6. The CDR3 has 17 residues.

This chain joins TRBV7-2 and TRBJ2-1; D unclear. Looked up from germline, CDR1 is SGHTA and CDR2 is FQGNSA. This CDR3 spans 15 amino acids. The V end was cut by 0 bases, the J end by 4 bases, with 10 bases between. DNA of the CDR3: TGTGCCAGCAGCTTAGCAATAGTAACGTACAATGAGCAGTTCTTC. As protein: CASSLAIVTYNEQFF.

The chain links TRBV5-6 to TRBJ2-5; TRBD1 aligns across 7 bases. The CDR3 sequence is 15 residues long. The ends lost 5 bases at V and 2 bases at J; junction bases unmatched: 9. In germline, CDR1 is SGHDT, CDR2 YYEEEE. The CDR3 DNA reads as TGTGCCAGCAGTCCCGGGACAGCCACGCAAGAGACCCAGTACTTC. Translating it yields CASSPGTATQETQYF.